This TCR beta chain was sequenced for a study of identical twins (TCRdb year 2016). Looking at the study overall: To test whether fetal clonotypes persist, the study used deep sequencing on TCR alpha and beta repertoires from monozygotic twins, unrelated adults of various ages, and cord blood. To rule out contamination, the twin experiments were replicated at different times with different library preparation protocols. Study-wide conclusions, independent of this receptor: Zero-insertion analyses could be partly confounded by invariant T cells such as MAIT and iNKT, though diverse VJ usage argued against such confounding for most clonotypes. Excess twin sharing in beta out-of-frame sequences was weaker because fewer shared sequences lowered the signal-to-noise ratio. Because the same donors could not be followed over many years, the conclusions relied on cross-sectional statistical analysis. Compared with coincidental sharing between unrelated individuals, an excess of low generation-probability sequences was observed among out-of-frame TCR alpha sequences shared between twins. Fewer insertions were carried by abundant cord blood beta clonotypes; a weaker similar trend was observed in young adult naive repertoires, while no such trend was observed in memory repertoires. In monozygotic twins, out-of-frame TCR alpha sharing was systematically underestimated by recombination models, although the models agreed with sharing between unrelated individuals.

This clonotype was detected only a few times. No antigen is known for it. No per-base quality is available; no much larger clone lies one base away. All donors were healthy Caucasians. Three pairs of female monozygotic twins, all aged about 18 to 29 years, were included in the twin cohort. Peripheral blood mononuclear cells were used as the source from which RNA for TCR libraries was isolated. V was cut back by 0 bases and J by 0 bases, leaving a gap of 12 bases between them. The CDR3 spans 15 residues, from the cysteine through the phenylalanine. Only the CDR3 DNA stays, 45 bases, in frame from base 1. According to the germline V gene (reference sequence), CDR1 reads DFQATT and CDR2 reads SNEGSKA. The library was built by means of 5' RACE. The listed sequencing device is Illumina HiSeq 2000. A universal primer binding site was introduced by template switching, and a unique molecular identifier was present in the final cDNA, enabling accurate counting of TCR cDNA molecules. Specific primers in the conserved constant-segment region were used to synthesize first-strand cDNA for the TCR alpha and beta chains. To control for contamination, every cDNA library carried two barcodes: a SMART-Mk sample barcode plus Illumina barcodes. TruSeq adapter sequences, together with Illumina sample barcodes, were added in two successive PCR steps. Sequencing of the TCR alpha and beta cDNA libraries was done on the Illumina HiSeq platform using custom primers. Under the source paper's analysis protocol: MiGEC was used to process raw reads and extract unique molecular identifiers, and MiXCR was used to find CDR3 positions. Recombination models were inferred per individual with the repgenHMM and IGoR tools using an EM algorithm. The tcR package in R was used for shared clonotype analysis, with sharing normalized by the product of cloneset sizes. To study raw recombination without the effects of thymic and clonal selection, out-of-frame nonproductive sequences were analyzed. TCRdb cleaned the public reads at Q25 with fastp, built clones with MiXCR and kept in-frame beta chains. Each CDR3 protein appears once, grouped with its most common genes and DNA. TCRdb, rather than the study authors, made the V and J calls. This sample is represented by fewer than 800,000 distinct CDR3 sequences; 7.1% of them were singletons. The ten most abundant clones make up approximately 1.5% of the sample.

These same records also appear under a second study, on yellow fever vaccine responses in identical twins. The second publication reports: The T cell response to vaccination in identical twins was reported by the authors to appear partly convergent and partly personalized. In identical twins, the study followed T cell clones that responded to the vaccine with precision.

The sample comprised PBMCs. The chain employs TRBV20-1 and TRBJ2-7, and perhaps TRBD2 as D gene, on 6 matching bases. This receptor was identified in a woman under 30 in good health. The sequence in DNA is TGCAGTGCTAGAGATAGGGAGACTAGCTCCTACGAGCAGTACTTC. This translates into CSARDRETSSYEQYF.